Presented here are 27 T cell receptor beta chains from one specimen sequenced in a study of T cells after yellow fever vaccination. TCRdb re-called the 5' RACE reads with MiXCR, one entry per CDR3 protein. The table has 100,000 to 150,000 distinct CDR3 sequences, nearly 7.5% seen once; the top ten hold about 2.7%. The sequencing used CD4+ T cells sorted from PBMCs, collected more than 8 days after the first yellow fever vaccination. Receptors originate from a man aged 18 to 35 who received the YFV17D yellow fever vaccine.

This clonotype was counted many times. The rearrangement links TRBV5-1 to TRBJ2-1; 13 bases line up with TRBD2. Germline assignment: CDR1 SGHRS and CDR2 YFSETQ. There are 16 residues in the CDR3. Trimming at V came to 4 bases and at J to 1 base, leaving 2 bases not matched to a gene. The CDR3 coding sequence is TGCGCCAGCAGCGCGGGACTAGCGGGATCCTACAATGAGCAGTTCTTC. Its translation: CASSAGLAGSYNEQFF.

This chain uses TRBV18 with TRBJ2-1; D call uncertain. This CDR3 is 14 amino acids long. In germline, CDR1 is KGHSH, CDR2 LQKENI. Trimming shortened V by 0 bases and J by 4 bases, and 7 bases separated the two germline ends. CDR3 coding DNA: TGTGCCAGCTCACCACCGGGCGCTTACAATGAGCAGTTCTTC. Translation gives CASSPPGAYNEQFF.

There are many counts of this clonotype. The chain couples TRBV3-1 to TRBJ2-6; D remains ambiguous. The CDR3 runs 13 residues. Germline assignment: CDR1 LGHDT and CDR2 YNNKEL (reference sequence). The ends were cut back, 7 bases at V and 4 bases at J, with 8 bases in the middle. The CDR3 DNA is TGTGCCAGCACCGGAACCGGGGCCAACGTCCTGACTTTC. Its protein is CASTGTGANVLTF.

This clonotype was observed at least ten times. V is TRBV7-3 and J is TRBJ2-3, with D possibly being TRBD2 (5 bases). CDR3 length: 14 amino acids. Trimming took off 1 base at V and 4 bases at J, with 9 bases between the two ends. Germline assignment: CDR1 SGHTA and CDR2 FQGTGA. The CDR3 bases are TGTGCCAGCAGCTTAAGTCGGGGAGCAGATACGCAGTATTTT. It specifies CASSLSRGADTQYF.

This clonotype has a count of ten or more. The chain is built from TRBV5-1 and TRBJ1-2; 7 positions agree with TRBD1. The CDR3 covers 15 residues. Trimming removed 0 bases from V and 2 bases from J; junction bases left unmatched: 4. Germline V CDR1 and CDR2: SGHRS, YFSETQ. Here the CDR3 DNA reads TGCGCCAGCAGCTTGGCCTCAGGGGGAAACTATGGCTACACCTTC. Translated: CASSLASGGNYGYTF.

This clonotype was recorded at least ten times. The V call is TRBV6-2 or TRBV6-3, the J call TRBJ2-5; a possible D gene is TRBD1 (7 bases). The CDR3 length is 14 residues. Trimming left V 3 bases short and J 7 bases short, with 15 bases between. Germline V gene sequence: CDR1 MNHEY, CDR2 SVGEGT. In DNA, the CDR3 is TGTGCCAGCAGTTATAACGCAGGGGGGTTGACCCAGTACTTC. Amino acid sequence: CASSYNAGGLTQYF.

This clonotype came up many times. The DNA for the CDR3 is TGCAGTGGGGCGAAGTACAATGAGCAGTTCTTC. Protein: CSGAKYNEQFF. The rearrangement uses TRBV20-1 and TRBJ2-1; D gene unclear. Germline V gene data show CDR1 as DFQATT and CDR2 as SNEGSKA (reference sequence). CDR3 length: 11 residues. Trimming pared 7 bases from V and 4 bases from J, leaving 8 bases between.

The chain has TRBV21-1 and TRBJ1-5. TRBV21-1 is a pseudogene locus. The CDR3 runs to 17 residues. The CDR3 nucleotides read TGTGCCAGCAGCAAACCCACGGAGGGGACTAGCAATCAGCCCCAGCATTTT. It codes for CASSKPTEGTSNQPQHF.

This clonotype was seen repeatedly, ten times or more. The rearrangement links TRBV6-2 or TRBV6-3 to TRBJ1-1; TRBD1 might be the D (6 bases). The CDR3 is 15 amino acids. Germline lookup yields CDR1 MNHEY and CDR2 SVGEGT. The V and J ends lost 1 base and 4 bases respectively, with 13 bases between them. CDR3 loop: CASSYLGGSFTEAFF. CDR3 in DNA: TGTGCCAGCAGTTACTTAGGGGGATCGTTCACTGAAGCTTTCTTT.

This clonotype was picked up many times. The chain combines TRBV28 with TRBJ1-2; 8 positions match TRBD1. Germline trimming cut 2 bases from V and 4 bases from J; bases unmatched to any gene: 6. Looked up from germline, CDR1 is MDHEN and CDR2 is SYDVKM. The CDR3 has 15 residues. The CDR3 nucleotides read TGTGCCAGCAGTTTAAGCGGACAGGGCGGCTATGGCTACACCTTC. Protein sequence: CASSLSGQGGYGYTF.

This clonotype has a count of ten or more. The V gene is TRBV6-1, the J gene TRBJ2-3; possibly TRBD1 for D (6 bases). V was cut by 8 bases and J by 5 bases, with 17 bases left in between. In germline, CDR1 is MNHNS, CDR2 SASEGT. CDR3 length equals 14 residues. The CDR3 DNA reads TGTGCCAGCGCCCTTGGGGGCAGTAAAGATACGCAGTATTTT. As protein: CASALGGSKDTQYF.

This chain joins TRBV5-4 and TRBJ2-7; tentatively, D is TRBD2 (6 bases). The CDR3 has 15 residues. V lost 0 bases, J lost 4 bases, and 14 bases lay in between. Germline lookup yields CDR1 SGHNT and CDR2 YYREEE (reference sequence). The CDR3 DNA sequence: TGTGCCAGCAGCTTGGGTGGGACTGCTCTTTACGAGCAGTACTTC. Protein: CASSLGGTALYEQYF.

This clonotype was picked up many times. This sequence joins TRBV6-2 or TRBV6-3 and TRBJ2-7; D is undetermined. This CDR3 is built from 14 residues. Germline V gene data show CDR1 as MNHEY and CDR2 as SVGEGT. The V gene lost 0 bases and the J gene lost 2 bases, with 8 bases spanning the gap. The CDR3, as DNA: TGTGCCAGCAGTTACTCGCCCCCCCCCTACGAGCAGTACTTC. This encodes CASSYSPPPYEQYF.

This clonotype was seen repeatedly, ten times or more. This rearrangement joins TRBV7-2 to TRBJ1-5, with unresolved D. Germline assignment: CDR1 SGHTA and CDR2 FQGNSA. Trimming pared 2 bases from V and 1 base from J, leaving 9 bases between. The CDR3 totals 15 residues. The CDR3 region has the DNA TGTGCCAGCAGCTTAAGGTGGGAAAGCAATCAGCCCCAGCATTTT. This codes for CASSLRWESNQPQHF.

This clonotype was observed at least ten times. The V call is TRBV5-4, the J call TRBJ2-7, with D perhaps matching TRBD1 (6 bases). V was pared by 4 bases and J by 1 base, with 15 bases between. The CDR3 totals 15 residues. Germline CDR1 is SGHNT and CDR2 is YYREEE (reference sequence). CDR3 DNA: TGTGCCAGCAGCCGTCGGACAGTTCAGTCCTACGAGCAGTACTTC. Protein sequence: CASSRRTVQSYEQYF.

This clonotype was found many times. The chain has TRBV12-3 or TRBV12-4 and TRBJ2-1; unclear D gene. V dropped 6 bases and J dropped 7 bases, with 7 bases sitting between them. This CDR3 is 11 amino acids long. CDR3 coding DNA: TGTGCCAGCAGAGAGCGAAATGAGCAGTTCTTC. Its protein product is CASRERNEQFF.

This clonotype was seen many times. The chain has TRBV27 and TRBJ2-2; 7 bases agree with TRBD2. CDR3 length: 14 residues. Germline values: CDR1 MNHEY, CDR2 SMNVEV (reference sequence). The V segment lost 3 bases and the J segment 6 bases; nucleotides outside the gene matches: 4. CDR3 nucleotides: TGTGCCAGCAGTTTCCCCGGGGGGTCCGGGGAGCTGTTTTTT. Encoded protein: CASSFPGGSGELFF.

There are many counts of this clonotype. The chain recombines TRBV12-3 or TRBV12-4 with TRBJ1-4; the match to TRBD1 covers 10 bases. V lost 6 bases and J lost 8; bases outside the gene matches: 9. The CDR3 length is 15 residues. The CDR3 spells CASSRDRGNWEKLFF. In DNA form, the CDR3 reads TGTGCCAGCAGCCGGGACAGGGGAAATTGGGAAAAACTGTTTTTT.

This clonotype was seen many times. The rearrangement joins TRBV20-1 to TRBJ2-5; either TRBD1 or TRBD2 may fit D (6 bases each). V was clipped by 3 bases and J by 2 bases, with 16 bases between them. Per the germline V gene, CDR1 is DFQATT and CDR2 is SNEGSKA (reference sequence). This CDR3 contains 15 residues. In DNA form, the CDR3 reads TGCAGTGCTAGGCGTTTCGGGGGCAATCAAGAGACCCAGTACTTC. Amino acids: CSARRFGGNQETQYF.

This clonotype was seen many times. The gene calls are TRBV7-6 and TRBJ2-7; TRBD1 matches at 11 bases. The germline V gene has CDR1 SGHVS and CDR2 FNYEAQ. The CDR3 has 14 residues. Trimming cost V 3 bases and J 2 bases; bases outside gene matches: 0. The CDR3 bases are TGTGCCAGCAGCTTGGACAGGGGGCCCTACGAGCAGTACTTC. Translating it yields CASSLDRGPYEQYF.

This clonotype was observed many times. The chain carries TRBV7-2 and TRBJ2-5; 8 bases line up with TRBD1. The CDR3 is 15 amino acids. Germline-derived CDR1 and CDR2 are SGHTA and FQGNSA. Losses at the gene ends were 4 bases for V and 3 bases for J; bases not matched to a gene: 7. CDR3 sequence: CASSSQGAGKETQYF. The CDR3 region has the DNA TGTGCCAGCAGCTCGCAGGGGGCAGGAAAAGAGACCCAGTACTTC.

This clonotype was seen repeatedly, ten times or more. CDR3 DNA: TGTGCCAGCAGCTTAGGGGCCACCTTCCCAAACATTCAGTACTTC. This sequence encodes CASSLGATFPNIQYF. The chain carries TRBV7-2 and TRBJ2-4; no firm D call. Per the germline V gene, CDR1 is SGHTA and CDR2 is FQGNSA. V gave up 1 base and J gave up 6 bases, with 13 bases separating them. This CDR3 spans 15 amino acids.

This clonotype was counted at least ten times. The V gene is TRBV20-1, the J gene TRBJ2-3, with 8 bases matching TRBD2. Trimming took 6 bases from V and 1 from J; bases not matched to a gene: 6. Germline values: CDR1 DFQATT, CDR2 SNEGSKA (reference sequence). The CDR3 consists of 14 residues. CDR3 protein: CSAKPGGGTDTQYF. CDR3 DNA sequence: TGCAGTGCGAAGCCGGGAGGGGGCACAGATACGCAGTATTTT.

This clonotype showed up many times. The CDR3 DNA follows: TGTGCCAGCAGCCAAGGGAGCGGGGAGGGGGAGCTGTTTTTT. Amino acid sequence: CASSQGSGEGELFF. The chain joins TRBV3-1 to TRBJ2-2; 7 positions agree with TRBD2. The CDR3 has 14 amino acids. Germline-derived CDR1 and CDR2 are LGHDT and YNNKEL (reference sequence). Trimming removed 1 base from V and 8 bases from J; junction bases left unmatched: 4.

The chain is built from TRBV18 and TRBJ2-7; 8 positions agree with TRBD1. In germline, CDR1 is KGHSH, CDR2 LQKENI. Trimming at V came to 3 bases and at J to 1 base, leaving 5 bases not matched to a gene. This CDR3 comprises 15 residues. The CDR3 DNA reads TGTGCCAGCTCACCCCGACAGGGGACGTCCTACGAGCAGTACTTC. Translating gives CASSPRQGTSYEQYF.

This clonotype was counted at least ten times. The rearrangement links TRBV5-1 to TRBJ1-1; the D is unclear. Per germline, CDR1 SGHRS and CDR2 YFSETQ. The CDR3 extends over 14 amino acids. The V end was cut by 7 bases, the J end by 1 base, with 14 bases between. The CDR3 sequence is CASRPAEGNTEAFF. In DNA form, the CDR3 reads TGCGCCAGCCGACCGGCGGAGGGGAACACTGAAGCTTTCTTT.

Points on this clonotype: This may stem from a read error, because a much larger clone lies one nucleotide away. The genes are TRBV7-9 and TRBJ2-1, with TRBD2 matching over 7 bases. This CDR3 comprises 16 residues. Germline V CDR1 and CDR2: SEHNR, FQNEAQ (reference sequence). The CDR3 DNA sequence: TGTGCCTGCAGCCCCTTAGCGGGCGGGTCCTACAATGAGCAGTTCTTC. It encodes CACSPLAGGSYNEQFF.